This T cell receptor beta chain was retrieved from a study of blood T cell repertoires in COVID-19. Clones were read by immunoSEQ multiplex PCR, and TCRdb kept only the in-frame ones, dropping some. The sample consists of about 97,000 clones, more than 75% of them appearing once. CDR3 length equals 14 residues. Germline values: CDR1 LGHDT, CDR2 YNNKEL (reference sequence). V was pared by 6 bases and J by 3 bases, with 12 bases between. This chain joins TRBV3-1 (or the pseudogene TRBV3-2) and TRBJ1-3; D is possibly TRBD1 (5 bases). Specimen: peripheral blood. This sequence was found in a woman aged 25 to 39 with acute or convalescent COVID-19. CDR3 in amino acids: CASSLAGNGNTIYF. In DNA, the CDR3 is TGTGCCAGCAGTCTCGCAGGGAATGGAAACACCATATATTTT.